These 28 T cell receptor beta chains were sequenced from one sample in a study of vaccination and CD4 T cells after COVID-19. These TCRs' antigens remain unknown. With the Oncomine TCR Beta short-read assay, DNA from cultured CD4+ T cells was sequenced. TCRdb re-analysed the PCR reads in MiXCR, keeping a single row per CDR3 protein. This table holds around 14,000 distinct CDR3 sequences, around a fifth found once. Treatment reported: approximately 9-day PBMC culture with coronavirus spike peptide pools or control peptides (ViraFEST assay). The sequencing input was cultured CD4+ T cells from blood. The receptors here all came from a human donor with COVID-19.

This clonotype has only a few counts. An end of the junction does not agree with germline; a read error may underlie this. CDR3 region: CASRGLAQNIQYF. The CDR3 bases are TGTGCCAGCCGGGGACTAGCCCAAAACATTCAGTACTTC. The chain combines TRBV11-2 with TRBJ2-4, with 9 bases lining up with TRBD2. The CDR3 runs to 13 residues. Germline CDR1 is SGHAT and CDR2 is FQNNGV.

This clonotype was found a few times. The DNA of the CDR3 is TGTGCCAGCAGCGTAGTAGGGACAGGAAATTCACCCCTCCACTTT. Its protein is CASSVVGTGNSPLHF. The rearrangement joins TRBV9 to TRBJ1-6; 8 nucleotides match TRBD1. After removal of 0 bases from V and 7 bases from J, the junction contained 3 bases not matched to a gene. Germline CDR1 is SGDLS and CDR2 is YYNGEE. This CDR3 contains 15 residues.

This clonotype rates as medium-sized (0.01 to 0.1%). CDR3 protein: CASSLVGAVNQPQHF. As DNA, the CDR3 is TGTGCCAGCAGCTTAGTGGGGGCAGTTAATCAGCCCCAGCATTTT. The chain couples TRBV7-8 to TRBJ1-5; perhaps TRBD1 as D (6 bases). The CDR3 spans 15 residues. Trimming stripped 1 base from V and 4 bases from J, with 11 bases between. Germline CDR1 is SGHVS and CDR2 is FQNEAQ.

The sample holds one count of this clonotype. A much larger clone differs from this one at a single base, so this may be a read error. V usage is TRBV6-1 and J usage is TRBJ1-2; possible D gene TRBD1, 6 bases. The CDR3 has 14 amino acids. The ends were cut back, 8 bases at V and 6 bases at J, with 19 bases in the middle. Germline CDR1 and CDR2: MNHNS and SASEGT. CDR3 amino acids: CASSPGEDRNGYTF. In DNA form, the CDR3 reads TGTGCCAGCTCCCCGGGTGAGGACAGAAATGGCTACACCTTC.

The rearrangement joins TRBV6-1 to TRBJ2-7, with D possibly TRBD1 on 5 matching bases. The CDR3 contains 16 residues. Looked up from germline, CDR1 is MNHNS and CDR2 is SASEGT. V lost 7 bases and J lost 0, with 19 bases in between. CDR3 coding DNA: TGTGCCAGCACCCCCCAATCATCGACAGTCTCCTACGAGCAGTACTTC. Translated, it gives CASTPQSSTVSYEQYF.

This rearrangement joins TRBV11-2 to TRBJ1-2; D ambiguous. Trimming cost V 0 bases and J 7 bases, with 12 bases left between them. CDR3 length: 14 amino acids. The germline V gene has CDR1 SGHAT and CDR2 FQNNGV. The CDR3 protein is CASSLESRVGGYTF. The DNA for the CDR3 is TGTGCCAGCAGCTTAGAGAGTAGGGTCGGTGGCTACACCTTC.

The rearrangement uses TRBV5-6 and TRBJ2-5; 10 nucleotides agree with TRBD1. Losses at the gene ends were 1 base for V and 4 bases for J; bases not matched to a gene: 7. CDR3 length: 16 residues. The V gene's germline CDR1 is SGHDT and CDR2 YYEEEE. This CDR3 is CASSLRRTGGLETQYF. The CDR3 nucleotides are TGTGCCAGCAGCTTGAGACGGACAGGGGGATTAGAGACCCAGTACTTC.

The sample holds a few counts of this clonotype. V usage is TRBV5-8 and J usage is TRBJ2-4; unclear D gene. Trimming removed 4 bases at V and 0 bases at J, with 11 bases between. Germline V gene lookup returns CDR1 SGHTS and CDR2 YDEGEE. This CDR3 contains 15 residues. The CDR3: CASSADNVAKNIQYF. CDR3 nucleotide sequence: TGTGCCAGCAGCGCAGACAATGTAGCCAAAAACATTCAGTACTTC.

The chain combines TRBV7-9 with TRBJ2-1, with 10 bases fitting TRBD2. The length of the CDR3 is 17 residues. CDR1 and CDR2 from the germline V gene are SEHNR and FQNEAQ (reference sequence). V lost 4 bases to trimming and J lost 2 bases; unmatched junction nucleotides: 8. The CDR3 loop is CASSSTISGGAYNEQFF. The DNA for the CDR3 is TGTGCCAGCAGCTCCACGATCAGCGGGGGGGCCTACAATGAGCAGTTCTTC.

This sequence joins TRBV23-1 and TRBJ1-1; D is possibly TRBD1 (6 bases). TRBV23-1 is an ORF, and what it does is uncertain. There are 17 residues in the CDR3. V shed 0 bases and J shed 4 bases, with 18 bases lying between them. The CDR3 is CASSQSKNRVKSTEAFF. DNA for the CDR3: TGCGCCAGCAGTCAATCAAAGAACAGGGTCAAGTCCACTGAAGCTTTCTTT.

This CDR3 reads CASSVQGDYEQYF. CDR3 DNA: TGTGCCAGCAGTGTACAGGGAGACTACGAGCAGTACTTC. The V gene is TRBV6-1, the J gene TRBJ2-7, with a possible D match to TRBD1 (6 bases). Trimming pared 4 bases from V and 3 bases from J, leaving 10 bases between. This CDR3 is built from 13 residues. Germline V gene lookup returns CDR1 MNHNS and CDR2 SASEGT.

The gene calls are TRBV5-1 and TRBJ1-1, with D possibly matching TRBD1 (5 bases). V lost 0 bases and J lost 6, with 24 bases in between. In germline, CDR1 is SGHRS, CDR2 YFSETQ. The length of the CDR3 is 18 residues. CDR3 in amino acids: CASSLAALRDPGRSEAFF. CDR3 DNA sequence: TGCGCCAGCAGCTTGGCCGCCCTCCGGGACCCAGGACGGTCTGAAGCTTTCTTT.

The chain has TRBV15 and TRBJ2-1; 10 positions agree with TRBD1. From germline, CDR1 is LNHNV and CDR2 YYDKDF (reference sequence). The CDR3 consists of 15 residues. Trimming cost V 5 bases and J 10 bases; bases outside gene matches: 11. The CDR3 protein is CATSPDRGRLSEQFF. CDR3 sequence (DNA): TGTGCCACCAGCCCCGACAGGGGGCGCCTTTCGGAGCAGTTCTTC.

By proportion, this clonotype is medium-sized (0.01 to 0.1%). The chain employs TRBV6-1 and TRBJ2-5; TRBD2 aligns across 14 bases. This CDR3 is built from 14 residues. Germline CDR1 and CDR2: MNHNS and SASEGT. The junction had 0 bases not matched to a gene; V was cut back by 4 bases and J by 5 bases. The CDR3 reads CASSGLAGGETQYF. CDR3 coding DNA: TGTGCCAGCAGTGGACTAGCGGGGGGGGAGACCCAGTACTTC.

This chain joins TRBV29-1 and TRBJ2-5, with 7 bases aligning to TRBD2. The CDR3 contains 13 residues. Losses at the gene ends were 4 bases for V and 4 bases for J; bases not matched to a gene: 6. Germline CDR1 is SQVTM and CDR2 is ANQGSEA. The chain's CDR3 is CSVGGGGAETQYF. As DNA, the CDR3 is TGCAGCGTTGGTGGGGGGGGAGCAGAGACCCAGTACTTC.

The table lists this clonotype with a few counts. J is TRBJ2-3 and V is TRBV5-1; 8 bases match TRBD2. This CDR3 region has 14 residues. Germline V gene data show CDR1 as SGHRS and CDR2 as YFSETQ. The V gene end was trimmed by 5 bases and the J gene end by 1 base; junction bases not matched to a gene: 3. The DNA of the CDR3 is TGCGCCAGCAGATTTAGCGGGGGCACAGATACGCAGTATTTT. Amino acid sequence: CASRFSGGTDTQYF.

This clonotype is medium-sized within its sample. The chain has TRBV6-5 and TRBJ1-2, with 9 bases matching TRBD1. Germline loops: CDR1 MNHEY, CDR2 SVGAGI. After removal of 2 bases from V and 7 bases from J, the junction contained 8 bases not matched to a gene. This CDR3 contains 15 residues. The CDR3 sequence is CASSYLGQGKGGYTF. The CDR3, as DNA: TGTGCCAGCAGTTACCTAGGACAGGGGAAGGGTGGCTACACCTTC.

This clonotype is labeled medium-sized. The chain uses TRBV6-1 and TRBJ1-6; D ambiguous. CDR3 length: 14 residues. Germline V CDR1 and CDR2: MNHNS, SASEGT. V was cut by 6 bases and J by 2 bases, with 8 bases left in between. The CDR3 sequence is CASSAGPYNSPLHF. The CDR3 DNA sequence: TGTGCCAGCAGCGCGGGCCCCTATAATTCACCCCTCCACTTT.

This clonotype has a handful of counts. The genes are TRBV20-1 and TRBJ2-7; no clear D. The germline V and J ends were trimmed by 6 bases and 0 bases, with 6 bases remaining between them. Germline values: CDR1 DFQATT, CDR2 SNEGSKA (reference sequence). This CDR3 comprises 11 residues. CDR3 sequence reads: CSAFLSYEQYF. The CDR3 DNA reads as TGCAGTGCCTTCCTCTCCTACGAGCAGTACTTC.

This chain links TRBV7-2 with TRBJ2-3; 15 bases are shared with TRBD2. The CDR3 consists of 18 residues. V was pared by 6 bases and J by 2 bases, with 9 bases of the junction left unmatched. Germline CDR1 is SGHTA and CDR2 is FQGNSA. Here the CDR3 reads CASRQLGTSGGYTDTQYF. The CDR3 region has the DNA TGTGCCAGCAGGCAATTGGGGACTAGCGGGGGGTACACAGATACGCAGTATTTT.

Written as DNA, the CDR3 is TGTGCCAGCAGACCACCCAACAGGGCTTACACTGAAGCTTTCTTT. Translation gives CASRPPNRAYTEAFF. This chain joins TRBV27 and TRBJ1-1; D might be TRBD1 (6 bases). V was cut by 6 bases and J by 3 bases, with 17 bases left in between. CDR1 and CDR2 from the germline V gene are MNHEY and SMNVEV (reference sequence). The CDR3 extends over 15 amino acids.

This clonotype was observed a few times. The chain links TRBV20-1 to TRBJ2-3; tentatively, D is TRBD2 (7 bases). Between the trimmed V and J ends, which lost 0 bases and 8 bases, there was a span of 21 bases. CDR3 length: 16 amino acids. Germline V gene data show CDR1 as DFQATT and CDR2 as SNEGSKA (reference sequence). The CDR3 protein is CSARDSRGAPSGTQYF. CDR3 DNA: TGCAGTGCTAGAGATTCCCGGGGGGCGCCTTCGGGTACGCAGTATTTT.

This chain joins TRBV6-1 and TRBJ1-4, with 10 bases lining up with TRBD1. With 6 bases clipped from V and 8 bases from J, the junction kept 9 bases outside the gene matches. The CDR3 spans 15 residues. Germline CDR1 MNHNS, CDR2 SASEGT. The CDR3 loop is CASSAAGTGVEKLFF. CDR3 sequence (DNA): TGTGCCAGCAGCGCCGCCGGGACAGGGGTGGAAAAACTGTTTTTT.

J is TRBJ1-2 and V is TRBV6-1; D unresolved. CDR3 length: 13 residues. Trimming took off 2 bases at V and 7 bases at J, with 11 bases between the two ends. CDR1 and CDR2 from the germline V gene are MNHNS and SASEGT. CDR3 sequence: CASSEMGSGGYTF. CDR3 sequence (DNA): TGTGCCAGCAGTGAAATGGGTAGTGGTGGCTACACCTTC.

This clonotype was detected only a few times. This chain uses TRBV7-9 with TRBJ1-1; 11 nucleotides match TRBD1. CDR3 size: 13 residues. CDR1 and CDR2 from the germline V gene are SEHNR and FQNEAQ (reference sequence). Trimming cost V 6 bases and J 5 bases; bases outside gene matches: 2. This chain's CDR3 is CASRGQGGTEAFF. The DNA of the CDR3 is TGTGCCAGCAGGGGACAGGGGGGGACTGAAGCTTTCTTT. Looking up the rest from reference TRBV7-9 and TRBJ1-1 gives the full variable domain: DTGVSQNPRHKITKRGQNVTFRCDPISEHNRLYWYRQTLGQGPEFLTYFQNEAQLEKSRLLSDRFSAERPKGSFSTLEIQRTEQGDSAMYLCASRGQGGTEAFFGQGTRLTVV.

This clonotype was observed a few times. The V call is TRBV5-1, the J call TRBJ1-1; TRBD1 matches at 8 bases. The germline gives CDR1 SGHRS, CDR2 YFSETQ. J was trimmed by 7 bases and V by 7 bases; bases with no gene match: 9. This CDR3 spans 13 amino acids. This chain's CDR3 is CASESGTGREAFF. The CDR3 nucleotides read TGCGCCAGCGAATCGGGGACAGGACGTGAAGCTTTCTTT.

The rearrangement uses TRBV5-4 and TRBJ2-2; D not resolved. Germline-derived CDR1 and CDR2 are SGHNT and YYREEE (reference sequence). This CDR3 contains 14 residues. The ends were cut back, 0 bases at V and 5 bases at J, with 8 bases in the middle. CDR3 region: CASSLDYKTGELFF. DNA of the CDR3: TGTGCCAGCAGCTTGGACTATAAGACCGGGGAGCTGTTTTTT. Looking up the rest from reference TRBV5-4 and TRBJ2-2 gives the full variable domain: ETGVTQSPTHLIKTRGQQVTLRCSSQSGHNTVSWYQQALGQGPQFIFQYYREEENGRGNFPPRFSGLQFPNYSSELNVNALELDDSALYLCASSLDYKTGELFFGEGSRLTVL.

The V call is TRBV20-1, the J call TRBJ1-1, with D maybe TRBD1 (5 bases). The CDR3 spans 15 residues. V was trimmed by 0 bases and J by 1 base, leaving 12 bases between them. The germline gives CDR1 DFQATT, CDR2 SNEGSKA (reference sequence). The CDR3 here is CSARDTLGPNTEAFF. The CDR3 DNA sequence: TGCAGTGCTAGAGACACCCTGGGACCGAACACTGAAGCTTTCTTT.